This T cell receptor beta chain emerged from a study of chemoradiotherapy in HPV16-positive cancers. Generated by immunoSEQ multiplex PCR, the TCRdb table keeps only in-frame clones and is missing some. This sample yields about 29,000 clones, of which around 90% are seen a single time; about 20% belongs to the top ten. The V end was cut by 0 bases, the J end by 9 bases, with 13 bases between. Germline V CDR1 and CDR2: SGDLS, YYNGEE. CDR3 length: 14 amino acids. The chain employs TRBV9 and TRBJ2-4, with D possibly being TRBD2 (5 bases). The sequences come from blood, collected from a patient who underwent chemoradiotherapy. The sequence came from a human donor with HPV-associated anogenital cancer. In DNA, the CDR3 is TGTGCCAGCAGCGTAGGTGGAGCGGCTGGCATTCAGTACTTC. Its protein product is CASSVGGAAGIQYF. The entire variable domain, with the rest obtained from reference TRBV9 and TRBJ2-4, is as follows: DSGVTQTPKHLITATGQRVTLRCSPRSGDLSVYWYQQSLDQGLQFLIQYYNGEERAKGNILERFSAQQFPDLHSELNLSSLELGDSALYFCASSVGGAAGIQYFGAGTRLSVL.